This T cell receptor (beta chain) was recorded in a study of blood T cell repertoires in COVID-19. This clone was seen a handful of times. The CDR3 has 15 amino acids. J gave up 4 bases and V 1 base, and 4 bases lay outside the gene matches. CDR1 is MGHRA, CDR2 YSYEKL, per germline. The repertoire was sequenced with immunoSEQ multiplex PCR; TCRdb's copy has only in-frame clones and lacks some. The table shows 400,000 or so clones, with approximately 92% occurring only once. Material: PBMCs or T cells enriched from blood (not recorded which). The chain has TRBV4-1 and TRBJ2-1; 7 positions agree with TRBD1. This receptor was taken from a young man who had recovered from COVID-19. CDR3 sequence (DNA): TGCGCCAGCAGCCAAGCGGGACAGTCGTACAATGAGCAGTTCTTC. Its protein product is CASSQAGQSYNEQFF.